This T cell receptor beta chain was recorded in a study of blood T cell repertoires in COVID-19. Study details: PBMCs, B-cell-depleted T cells, or T cells were the source of the cDNA or gDNA that made up the material.

Per the original methods: Reference gene primer amplification gave nucleated cell count estimates. Produced via immunoSEQ multiplex PCR; TCRdb's table is partial and in-frame only. V, J and clone size derive from that table, while D and trimming were established from the DNA sequence. The table lists fewer than 400,000 clones, almost 90% of them singletons. CDR1 and CDR2 from the germline V gene are MNHEY and SVGEGT. Germline trimming cut 2 bases from V and 3 bases from J; bases unmatched to any gene: 3. This CDR3 region has 15 residues. V and J are TRBV6-2 or TRBV6-3 and TRBJ2-2; 7 bases fit TRBD2. The receptor was isolated from a woman between 25 and 40 years old with COVID-19, enrolled during active disease. The sample consisted of peripheral blood. CDR3 sequence reads: CASSYVAGYTGELFF. DNA for the CDR3: TGTGCCAGCAGTTACGTAGCGGGTTACACCGGGGAGCTGTTTTTT.